This T cell receptor beta chain was profiled in a study of identical twins. TCRdb called the 5' RACE reads again in MiXCR, with one record for every CDR3 protein. The sample lists 260,000 or so distinct CDR3 sequences; 7.5% were seen once. This clonotype was seen only a few times. The ends were cut back, 5 bases at V and 5 bases at J, with 13 bases in the middle. The germline V gene has CDR1 DFQATT and CDR2 SNEGSKA (reference sequence). This CDR3 region has 12 residues. This sample was also put to use in a study of yellow fever vaccine responses in identical twins.

This TCR was sampled from a woman between 18 and 29 years old in good health. The sample comprised CD8+ T cells sorted from blood. This chain joins TRBV20-1 and TRBJ2-7, with D perhaps matching TRBD2 (6 bases). This CDR3 is CSAFRLEDEQYF. As DNA, the CDR3 is TGCAGTGCTTTCAGACTAGAAGACGAGCAGTACTTC.